The sequence of this TCR beta chain was determined in a study of cytomegalovirus exposure and HLA in healthy donors. Looking at the study overall: Early release data held 80 million to 100 million unique TCRs from HLA-typed donors. Study-wide points: In vitro confirmation showed three CMV-associated chains to be CMV antigen specific. A later analysis found common viral pathogens apparently linked to several of the most significant clusters.

Trimming left V 4 bases short and J 0 bases short, with 15 bases between. The CDR3 has 15 amino acids. Germline V gene lookup returns CDR1 GTSNPN and CDR2 SVGIG (reference sequence). The PCR contained 60 Vbeta and 13 Jbeta primers. The data were produced by immunoSEQ multiplex PCR, yet TCRdb's version contains in-frame clones alone and is incomplete. This table holds just over 200,000 clones, roughly four fifths found once. On this clone: The target antigen is unknown.

This rearrangement joins TRBV30 to TRBJ1-2; D not certain. This clonotype was obtained from a woman in her 40s in good health and CMV-seronegative. Sequences were obtained from PBMCs. CDR3 residues: CAWILNPGANYGYTF. In DNA, the CDR3 is TGTGCCTGGATTCTAAACCCCGGGGCTAACTATGGCTACACCTTC.